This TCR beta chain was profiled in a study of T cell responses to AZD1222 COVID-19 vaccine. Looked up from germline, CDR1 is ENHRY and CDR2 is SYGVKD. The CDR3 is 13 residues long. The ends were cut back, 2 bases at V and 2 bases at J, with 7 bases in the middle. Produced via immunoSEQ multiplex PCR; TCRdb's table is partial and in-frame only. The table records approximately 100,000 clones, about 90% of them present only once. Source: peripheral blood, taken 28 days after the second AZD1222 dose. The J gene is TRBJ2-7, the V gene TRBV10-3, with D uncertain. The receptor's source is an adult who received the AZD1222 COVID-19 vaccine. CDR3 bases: TGTGCCATCAGTGAGAGGGTCGCCTACGAGCAGTACTTC. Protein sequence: CAISERVAYEQYF.